This T cell receptor (beta chain) was retrieved from a study of PD-L1 blockade in urothelial cancer. Overall study: The study recovered a median of roughly 140,000 T cells per blood sample. Whole-study findings and limits: Durable-benefit patients expanded tumor-associated blood clones more at 3 weeks.

Germline values: CDR1 LNHNV, CDR2 YYDKDF (reference sequence). The length of the CDR3 is 16 residues. The germline V and J ends were trimmed by 1 base and 9 bases, with 19 bases remaining between them. The investigators introduced synthetic TCR analog templates into each PCR as spikes. Profiling relied on immunoSEQ multiplex PCR, and the TCRdb table lists in-frame clones only, not all of them. The table has roughly 42,000 clones, about four fifths seen once. Metastatic or locally advanced urothelial carcinoma was present in the patients. On this clone itself: Its antigen is undetermined.

The sample consisted of PBMCs, taken around atezolizumab (anti-PD-L1) treatment. V gene TRBV15 combines with J gene TRBJ2-4; perhaps TRBD2 as D (6 bases). The sequence came from a man aged 65-85 years with urothelial cancer. In DNA, the CDR3 is TGTGCCACCAGCAGAGGATTAGTTGGGGGACTGAGCATTCAGTACTTC. This translates into CATSRGLVGGLSIQYF.